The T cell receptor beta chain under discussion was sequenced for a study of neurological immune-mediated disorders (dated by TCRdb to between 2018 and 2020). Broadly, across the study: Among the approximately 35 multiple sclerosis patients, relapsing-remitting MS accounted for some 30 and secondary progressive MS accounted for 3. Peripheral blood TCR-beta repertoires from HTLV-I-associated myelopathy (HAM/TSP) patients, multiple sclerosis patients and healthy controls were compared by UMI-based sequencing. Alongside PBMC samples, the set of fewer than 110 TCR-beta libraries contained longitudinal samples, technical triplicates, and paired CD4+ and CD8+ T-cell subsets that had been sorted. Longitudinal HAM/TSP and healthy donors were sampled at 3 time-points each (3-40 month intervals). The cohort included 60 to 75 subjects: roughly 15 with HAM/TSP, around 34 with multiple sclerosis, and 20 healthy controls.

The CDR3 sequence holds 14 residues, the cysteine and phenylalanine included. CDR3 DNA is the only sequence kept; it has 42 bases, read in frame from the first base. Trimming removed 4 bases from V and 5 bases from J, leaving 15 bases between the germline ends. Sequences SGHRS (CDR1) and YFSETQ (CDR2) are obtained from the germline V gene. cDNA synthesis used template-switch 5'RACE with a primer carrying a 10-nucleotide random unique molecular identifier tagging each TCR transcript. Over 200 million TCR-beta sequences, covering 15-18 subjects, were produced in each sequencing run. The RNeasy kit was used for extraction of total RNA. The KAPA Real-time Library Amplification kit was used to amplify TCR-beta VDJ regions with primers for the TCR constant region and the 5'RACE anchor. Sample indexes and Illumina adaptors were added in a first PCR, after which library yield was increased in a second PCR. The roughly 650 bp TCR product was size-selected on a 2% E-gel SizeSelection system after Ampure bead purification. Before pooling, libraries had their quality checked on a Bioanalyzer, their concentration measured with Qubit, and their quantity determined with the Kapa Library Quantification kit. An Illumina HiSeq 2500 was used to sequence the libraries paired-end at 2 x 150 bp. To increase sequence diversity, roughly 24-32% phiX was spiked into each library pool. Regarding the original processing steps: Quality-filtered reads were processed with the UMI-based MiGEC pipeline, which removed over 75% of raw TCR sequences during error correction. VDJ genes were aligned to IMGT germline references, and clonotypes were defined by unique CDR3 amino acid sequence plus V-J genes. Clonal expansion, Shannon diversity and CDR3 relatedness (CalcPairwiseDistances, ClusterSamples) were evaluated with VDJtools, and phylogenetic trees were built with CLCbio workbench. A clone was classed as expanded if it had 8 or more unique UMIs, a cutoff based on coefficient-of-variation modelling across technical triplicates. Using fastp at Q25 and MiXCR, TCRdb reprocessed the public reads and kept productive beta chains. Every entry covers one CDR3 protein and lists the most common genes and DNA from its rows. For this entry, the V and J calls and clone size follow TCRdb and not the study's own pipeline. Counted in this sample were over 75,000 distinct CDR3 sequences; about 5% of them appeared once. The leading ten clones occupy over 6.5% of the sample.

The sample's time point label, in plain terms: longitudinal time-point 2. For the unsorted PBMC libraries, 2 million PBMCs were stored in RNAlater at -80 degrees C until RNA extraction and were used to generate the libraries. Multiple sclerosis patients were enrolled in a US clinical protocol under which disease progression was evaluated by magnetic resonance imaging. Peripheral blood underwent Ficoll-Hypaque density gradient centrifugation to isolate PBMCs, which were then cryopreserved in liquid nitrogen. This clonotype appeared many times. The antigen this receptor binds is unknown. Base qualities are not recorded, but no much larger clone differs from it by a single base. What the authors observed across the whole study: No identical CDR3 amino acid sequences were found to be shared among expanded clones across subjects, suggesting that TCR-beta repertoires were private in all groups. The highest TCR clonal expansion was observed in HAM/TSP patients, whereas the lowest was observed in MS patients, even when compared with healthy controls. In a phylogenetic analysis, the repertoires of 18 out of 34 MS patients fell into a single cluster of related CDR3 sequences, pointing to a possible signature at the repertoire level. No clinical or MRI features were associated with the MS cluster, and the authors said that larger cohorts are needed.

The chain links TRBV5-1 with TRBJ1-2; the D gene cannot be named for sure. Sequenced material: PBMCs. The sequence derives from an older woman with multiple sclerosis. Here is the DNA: TGCGCCAGCAGCCCCCCGGCAGCCCCATATGGCTACACCTTC. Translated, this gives CASSPPAAPYGYTF.